Below are 3 T cell receptor beta chains sequenced from a single sample in a study of Tregs in tolerant kidney transplant recipients. Profiled with immunoSEQ multiplex PCR; TCRdb holds only in-frame clones, not every one. The sample contains tens of thousands of clones, about 91% of which appear only once. The nonmyeloablative bone marrow transplants came from related graft donors, with transient mixed chimerism. The sequencing used CD8+ T cells from blood (PBMCs), collected 24 months after the transplant. The origin of the receptors is a human patient who received a combined kidney and bone marrow transplant. The graft donor may account for some of the T cells.

This chain links TRBV4-2 with TRBJ1-1, with D maybe TRBD1 (5 bases). Germline V gene sequence: CDR1 LGHNA, CDR2 YNFKEQ. The CDR3 contains 15 residues. The V end lost 1 base, the J end lost 4 bases, and 13 bases lay between the germline ends. The CDR3 sequence is CASSQVQDSGTEAFF. The CDR3 coding sequence is TGTGCCAGCAGCCAAGTACAGGATTCGGGCACTGAAGCTTTCTTT.

The chain recombines TRBV9 with TRBJ2-7; the D gene is possibly TRBD1 (5 bases). The germline CDR1 and CDR2 sequences are SGDLS and YYNGEE. Between the trimmed V and J ends, which lost 4 bases and 3 bases, there was a span of 20 bases. CDR3 size: 16 residues. CDR3 sequence (DNA): TGTGCCAGCAGCTTCGAAGGGGATGATGGGATCTACGAGCAGTACTTC. Translating it yields CASSFEGDDGIYEQYF.

The CDR3 DNA follows: TGTGCCAGCAGCGTGGGGCATGAAGGCTCCCTTCCTAACGAGCAGTACTTC. Protein product: CASSVGHEGSLPNEQYF. V usage is TRBV9 and J usage is TRBJ2-7; possibly TRBD1 for D (5 bases). Trimming removed 2 bases from V and 5 bases from J, with 23 bases in between. The germline V gene has CDR1 SGDLS and CDR2 YYNGEE. The CDR3 has 17 residues.